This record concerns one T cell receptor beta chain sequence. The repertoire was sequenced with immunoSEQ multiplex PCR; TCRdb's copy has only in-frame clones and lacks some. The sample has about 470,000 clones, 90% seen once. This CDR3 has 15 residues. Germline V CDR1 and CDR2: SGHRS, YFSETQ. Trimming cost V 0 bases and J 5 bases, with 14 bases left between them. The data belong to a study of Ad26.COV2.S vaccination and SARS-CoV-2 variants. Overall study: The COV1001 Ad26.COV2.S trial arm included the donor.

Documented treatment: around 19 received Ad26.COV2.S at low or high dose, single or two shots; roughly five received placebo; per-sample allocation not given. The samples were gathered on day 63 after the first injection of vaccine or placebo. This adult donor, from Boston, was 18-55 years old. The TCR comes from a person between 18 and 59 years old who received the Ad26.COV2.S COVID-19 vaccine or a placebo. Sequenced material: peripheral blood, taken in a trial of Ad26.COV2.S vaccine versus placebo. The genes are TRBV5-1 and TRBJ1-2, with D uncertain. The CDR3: CASSLASAGSYGYTF. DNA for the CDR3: TGCGCCAGCAGCTTGGCCTCGGCAGGCTCTTATGGCTACACCTTC.